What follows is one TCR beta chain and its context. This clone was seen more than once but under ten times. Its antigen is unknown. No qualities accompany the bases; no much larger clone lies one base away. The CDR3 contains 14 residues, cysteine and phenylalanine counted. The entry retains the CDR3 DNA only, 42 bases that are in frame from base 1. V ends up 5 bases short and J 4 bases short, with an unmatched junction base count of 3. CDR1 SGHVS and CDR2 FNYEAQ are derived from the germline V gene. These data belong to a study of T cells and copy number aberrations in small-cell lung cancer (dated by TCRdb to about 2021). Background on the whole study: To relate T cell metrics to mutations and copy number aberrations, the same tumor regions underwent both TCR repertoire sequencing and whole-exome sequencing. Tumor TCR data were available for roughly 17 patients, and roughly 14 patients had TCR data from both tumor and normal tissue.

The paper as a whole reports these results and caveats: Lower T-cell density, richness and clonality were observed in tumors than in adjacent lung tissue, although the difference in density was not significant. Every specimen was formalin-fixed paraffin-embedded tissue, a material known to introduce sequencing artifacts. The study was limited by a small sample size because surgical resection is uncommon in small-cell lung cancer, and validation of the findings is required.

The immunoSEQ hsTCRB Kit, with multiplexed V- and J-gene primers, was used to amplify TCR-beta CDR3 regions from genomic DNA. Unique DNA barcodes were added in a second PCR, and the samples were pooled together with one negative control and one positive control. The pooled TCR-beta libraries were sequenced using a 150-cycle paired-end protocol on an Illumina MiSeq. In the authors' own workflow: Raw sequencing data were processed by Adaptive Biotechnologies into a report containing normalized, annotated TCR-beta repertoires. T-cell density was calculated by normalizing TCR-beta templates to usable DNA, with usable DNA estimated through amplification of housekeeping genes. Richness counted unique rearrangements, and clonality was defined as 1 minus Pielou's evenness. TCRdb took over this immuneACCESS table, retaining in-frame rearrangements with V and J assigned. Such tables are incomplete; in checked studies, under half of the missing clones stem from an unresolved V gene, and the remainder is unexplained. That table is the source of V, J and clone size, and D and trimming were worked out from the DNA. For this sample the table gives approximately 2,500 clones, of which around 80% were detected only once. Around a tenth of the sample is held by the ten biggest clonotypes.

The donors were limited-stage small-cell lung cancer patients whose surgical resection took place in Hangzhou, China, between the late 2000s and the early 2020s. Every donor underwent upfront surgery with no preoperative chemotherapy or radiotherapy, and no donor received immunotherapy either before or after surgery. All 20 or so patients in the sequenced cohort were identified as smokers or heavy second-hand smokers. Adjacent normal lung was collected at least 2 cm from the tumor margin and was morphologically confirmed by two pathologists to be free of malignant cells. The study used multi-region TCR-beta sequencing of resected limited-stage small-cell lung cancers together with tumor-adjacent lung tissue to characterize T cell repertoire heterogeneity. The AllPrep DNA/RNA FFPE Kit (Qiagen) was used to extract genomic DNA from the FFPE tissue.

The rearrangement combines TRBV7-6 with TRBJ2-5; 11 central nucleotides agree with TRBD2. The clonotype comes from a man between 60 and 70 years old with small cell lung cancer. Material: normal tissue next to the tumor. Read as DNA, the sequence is TGTGCCAGCAGCAAGGGACTAGCGGTAGAGACCCAGTACTTC. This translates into CASSKGLAVETQYF.